This is a list of T cell receptor beta chains from one sample in a study of beta chain features in type 1 diabetes. Some clones are missing from TCRdb's copy, which holds only in-frame ones; the method was immunoSEQ multiplex PCR. The table has over 150,000 clones, less than 9.5% seen once. The sequenced sample consisted of central memory CD4+ T cells from blood. The receptors here all came from a woman in her 40s with type 1 diabetes. The CDR3 runs from the conserved cysteine through the conserved F or W. The order of the fields is J gene, D gene, V gene, clone size, CDR3 DNA, CDR3 protein. A D gene is named only where the DNA matches it firmly. Part of the rows lack a size; the others show once, few, many or a class for expanded clones.

TRBJ1-2,-,TRBV10-3,few,TGTGCCATCAGTGAGACAACAGGGAACTATGGCTACACCTTC,CAISETTGNYGYTF
TRBJ2-3,TRBD1,TRBV5-1,-,TGCGCCAGCAGCGACGGGACAGGGGCCTTCTATACGCAGTATTTT,CASSDGTGAFYTQYF
TRBJ2-5,TRBD2,TRBV2,few,TGTGCCAGCAGTCGGGAGGTCCAAGAGACCCAGTACTTC,CASSREVQETQYF
TRBJ2-7,-,TRBV7-9,once,TGTGCCAGCAGCTTATTTGCTAGCGTTACCTACGAGCAGTACTTC,CASSLFASVTYEQYF
TRBJ1-2,TRBD1,TRBV7-2,few,TGTGCCAGCAGCTGGGACAGAGAGGATGGCTACACCTTC,CASSWDREDGYTF
TRBJ2-3,TRBD2,TRBV10-3,few,TGTGCCAGCAGCGGGACTAGCACAGATACGCAGTATTTT,CASSGTSTDTQYF
TRBJ1-2,-,TRBV20-1,few,TGCAGTGCGCGGGGGGCACTTGGCTACACCTTC,CSARGALGYTF
TRBJ1-2,TRBD1,TRBV9,-,TGTGCCAGTACTCGGGACAGCTCAGCTAACTATGGCTACACCTTC,CASTRDSSANYGYTF
TRBJ2-2,-,TRBV4-2,-,TGTGCCAGCAGCCAAGCTCGACCGGGAGTGAACACCGGGGAGCTGTTTTTT,CASSQARPGVNTGELFF
TRBJ2-1,-,TRBV18,-,TGTGCCAGCTCACCAGTATCAGGGATGTCAGGCGACAATGAGCAGTTCTTC,CASSPVSGMSGDNEQFF